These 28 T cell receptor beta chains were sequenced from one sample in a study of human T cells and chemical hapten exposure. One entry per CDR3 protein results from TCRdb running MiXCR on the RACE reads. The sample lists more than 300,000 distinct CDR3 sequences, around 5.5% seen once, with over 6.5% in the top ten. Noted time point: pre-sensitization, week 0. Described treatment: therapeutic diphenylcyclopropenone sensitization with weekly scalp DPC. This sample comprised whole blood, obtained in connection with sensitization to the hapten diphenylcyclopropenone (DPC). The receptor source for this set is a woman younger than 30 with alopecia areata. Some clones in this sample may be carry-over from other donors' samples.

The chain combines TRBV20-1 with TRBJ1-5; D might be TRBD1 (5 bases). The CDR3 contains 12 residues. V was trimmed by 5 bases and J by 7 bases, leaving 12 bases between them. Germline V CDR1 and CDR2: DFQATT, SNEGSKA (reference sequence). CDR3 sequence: CSAQQEDQPQHF. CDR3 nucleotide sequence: TGCAGTGCTCAACAGGAAGACCAGCCCCAGCATTTT.

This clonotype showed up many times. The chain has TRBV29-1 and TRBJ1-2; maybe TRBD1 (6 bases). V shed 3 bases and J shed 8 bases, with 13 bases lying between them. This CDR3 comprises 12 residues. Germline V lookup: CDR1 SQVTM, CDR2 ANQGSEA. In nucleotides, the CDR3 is TGCAGCGTTGAGCTAACAGGGTTGGGCTACACCTTC. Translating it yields CSVELTGLGYTF.

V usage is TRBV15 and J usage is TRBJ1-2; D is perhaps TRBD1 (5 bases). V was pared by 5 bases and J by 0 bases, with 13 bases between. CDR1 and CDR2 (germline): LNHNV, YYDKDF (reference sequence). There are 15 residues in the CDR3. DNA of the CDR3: TGTGCCACCAGCGAAGATGACAGATCTAACTATGGCTACACCTTC. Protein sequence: CATSEDDRSNYGYTF.

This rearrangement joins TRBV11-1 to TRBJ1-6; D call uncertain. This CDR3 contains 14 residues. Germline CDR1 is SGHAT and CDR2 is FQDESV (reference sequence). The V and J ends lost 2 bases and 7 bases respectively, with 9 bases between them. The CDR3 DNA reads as TGTGCCAGCAGCTTACAGGACCGAAATTCACCCCTCCACTTT. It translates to CASSLQDRNSPLHF. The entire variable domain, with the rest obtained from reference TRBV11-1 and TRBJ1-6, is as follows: EAEVAQSPRYKITEKSQAVAFWCDPISGHATLYWYRQILGQGPELLVQFQDESVVDDSQLPKDRFSAERLKGVDSTLKIQPAELGDSAMYLCASSLQDRNSPLHFGNGTRLTVT.

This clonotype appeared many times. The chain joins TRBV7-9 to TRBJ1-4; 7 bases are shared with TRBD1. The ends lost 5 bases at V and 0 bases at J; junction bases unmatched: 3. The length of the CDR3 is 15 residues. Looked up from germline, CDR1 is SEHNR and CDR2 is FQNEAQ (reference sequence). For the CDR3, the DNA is TGTGCCAGCAGCATGGACAGGACAACTAATGAAAAACTGTTTTTT. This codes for CASSMDRTTNEKLFF.

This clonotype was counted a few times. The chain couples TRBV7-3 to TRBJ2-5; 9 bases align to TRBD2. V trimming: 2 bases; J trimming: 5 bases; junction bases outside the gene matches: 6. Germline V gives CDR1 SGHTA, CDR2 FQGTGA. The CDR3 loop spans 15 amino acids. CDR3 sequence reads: CASSLRPSGVETQYF. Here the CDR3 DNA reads TGTGCCAGCAGCTTACGCCCTAGCGGGGTGGAGACCCAGTACTTC.

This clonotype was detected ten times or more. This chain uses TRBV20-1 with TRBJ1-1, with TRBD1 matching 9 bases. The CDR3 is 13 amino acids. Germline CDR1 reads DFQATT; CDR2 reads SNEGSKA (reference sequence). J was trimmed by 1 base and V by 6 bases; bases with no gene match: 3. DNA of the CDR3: TGCAGTGCGCGGGACAGGGAGAACACTGAAGCTTTCTTT. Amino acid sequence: CSARDRENTEAFF.

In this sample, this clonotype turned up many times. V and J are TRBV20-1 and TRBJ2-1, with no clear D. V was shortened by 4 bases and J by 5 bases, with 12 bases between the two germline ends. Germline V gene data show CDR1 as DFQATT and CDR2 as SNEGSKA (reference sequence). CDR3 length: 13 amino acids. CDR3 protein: CSANLGRDNEQFF. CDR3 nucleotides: TGCAGTGCTAACCTCGGACGAGACAATGAGCAGTTCTTC.

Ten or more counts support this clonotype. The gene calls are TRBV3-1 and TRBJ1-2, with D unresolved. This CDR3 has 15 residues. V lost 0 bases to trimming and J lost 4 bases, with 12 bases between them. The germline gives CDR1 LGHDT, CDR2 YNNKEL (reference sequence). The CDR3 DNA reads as TGTGCCAGCAGCCAAGATGTAAGCGTCGGCTATGGCTACACCTTC. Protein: CASSQDVSVGYGYTF. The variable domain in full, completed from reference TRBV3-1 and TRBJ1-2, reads DTAVSQTPKYLVTQMGNDKSIKCEQNLGHDTMYWYKQDSKKFLKIMFSYNNKELIINETVPNRFSPKSPDKAHLNLHINSLELGDSAVYFCASSQDVSVGYGYTFGSGTRLTVV.

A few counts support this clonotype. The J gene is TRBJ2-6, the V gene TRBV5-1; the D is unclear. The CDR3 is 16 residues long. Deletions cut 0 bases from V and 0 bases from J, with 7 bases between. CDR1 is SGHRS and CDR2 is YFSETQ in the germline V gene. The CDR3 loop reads CASSLVRPSGANVLTF. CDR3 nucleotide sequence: TGCGCCAGCAGCTTGGTACGCCCCTCTGGGGCCAACGTCCTGACTTTC.

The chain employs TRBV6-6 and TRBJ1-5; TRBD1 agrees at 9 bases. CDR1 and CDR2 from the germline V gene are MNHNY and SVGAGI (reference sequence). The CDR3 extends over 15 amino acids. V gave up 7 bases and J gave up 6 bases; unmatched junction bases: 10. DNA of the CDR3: TGTGCCAGCATTCCCGGGACAGGGTATGGTCAGCCCCAGCATTTT. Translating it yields CASIPGTGYGQPQHF.

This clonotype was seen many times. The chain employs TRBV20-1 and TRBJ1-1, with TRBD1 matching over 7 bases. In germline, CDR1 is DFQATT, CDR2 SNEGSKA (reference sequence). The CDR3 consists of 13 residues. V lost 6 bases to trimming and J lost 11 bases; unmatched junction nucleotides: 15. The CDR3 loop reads CSAPKGAEPGAFF. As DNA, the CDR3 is TGCAGTGCCCCAAAGGGGGCGGAACCCGGGGCTTTCTTT.

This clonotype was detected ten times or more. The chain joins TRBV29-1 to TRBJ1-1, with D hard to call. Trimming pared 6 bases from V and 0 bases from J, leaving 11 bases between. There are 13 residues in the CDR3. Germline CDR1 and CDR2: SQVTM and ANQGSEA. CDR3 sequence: CSVETVLNTEAFF. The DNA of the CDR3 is TGCAGCGTAGAGACCGTCCTGAACACTGAAGCTTTCTTT.

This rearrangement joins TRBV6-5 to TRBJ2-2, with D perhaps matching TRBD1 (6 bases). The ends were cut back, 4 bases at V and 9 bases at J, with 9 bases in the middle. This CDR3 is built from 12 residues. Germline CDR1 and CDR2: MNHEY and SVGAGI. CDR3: CASSFQGRELFF. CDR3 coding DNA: TGTGCCAGCAGTTTTCAGGGGAGGGAGCTGTTTTTT.

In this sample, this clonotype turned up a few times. In nucleotides, the CDR3 is TGCAGCGTTGAAGGGGGGCGCGGAGACTATGGCTACACCTTC. This sequence encodes CSVEGGRGDYGYTF. The chain uses TRBV29-1 and TRBJ1-2; maybe TRBD1 (6 bases). Trimming took 1 base from V and 3 from J, leaving 12 bases between them. The length of the CDR3 is 14 residues. From germline, CDR1 is SQVTM and CDR2 ANQGSEA.

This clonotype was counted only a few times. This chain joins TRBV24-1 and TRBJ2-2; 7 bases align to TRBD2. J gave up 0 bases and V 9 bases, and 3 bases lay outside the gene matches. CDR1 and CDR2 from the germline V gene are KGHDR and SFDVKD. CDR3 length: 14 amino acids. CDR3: CATGGGSNTGELFF. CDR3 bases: TGTGCCACCGGGGGGGGATCGAACACCGGGGAGCTGTTTTTT.

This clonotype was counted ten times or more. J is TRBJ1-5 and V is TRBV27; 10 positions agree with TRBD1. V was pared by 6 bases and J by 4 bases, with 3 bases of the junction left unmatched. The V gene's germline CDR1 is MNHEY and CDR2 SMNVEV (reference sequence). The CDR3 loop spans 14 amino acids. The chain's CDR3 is CASSPGQGNQPQHF. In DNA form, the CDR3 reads TGTGCCAGCAGCCCGGGACAGGGGAATCAGCCCCAGCATTTT.

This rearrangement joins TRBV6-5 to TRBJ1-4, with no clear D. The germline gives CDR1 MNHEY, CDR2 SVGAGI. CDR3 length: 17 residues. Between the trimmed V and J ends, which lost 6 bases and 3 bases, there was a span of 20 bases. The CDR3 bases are TGTGCCAGCAGGGTCTCGATGAGAGAGACGGCTAATGAAAAACTGTTTTTT. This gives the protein CASRVSMRETANEKLFF.

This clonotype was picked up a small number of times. CDR3 sequence (DNA): TGTGCCAGCAGCCATCCCTGGACAGGGGGACGGGGTAACACAGATACGCAGTATTTT. Amino acid sequence: CASSHPWTGGRGNTDTQYF. The chain uses TRBV14 and TRBJ2-3; 10 bases are a match to TRBD1. This CDR3 contains 19 residues. Losses at the gene ends were 3 bases for V and 2 bases for J; bases not matched to a gene: 14. Per germline, CDR1 SGHDN and CDR2 FVKESK.

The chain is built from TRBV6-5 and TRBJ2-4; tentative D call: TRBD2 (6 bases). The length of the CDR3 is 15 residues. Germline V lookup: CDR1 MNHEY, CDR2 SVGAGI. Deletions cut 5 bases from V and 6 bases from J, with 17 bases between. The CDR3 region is CASSQSRQGGNIQYF. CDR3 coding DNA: TGTGCCAGCAGTCAATCACGGCAGGGAGGAAACATTCAGTACTTC.

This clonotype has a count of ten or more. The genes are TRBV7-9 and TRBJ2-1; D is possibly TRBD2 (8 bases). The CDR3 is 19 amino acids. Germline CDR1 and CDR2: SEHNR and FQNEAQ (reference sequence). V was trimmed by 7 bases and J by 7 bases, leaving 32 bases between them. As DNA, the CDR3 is TGTGCCAGCAAAAGGGGGCAGGCCGGACTAGCCGTGGGAGTAAATGAGCAGTTCTTC. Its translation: CASKRGQAGLAVGVNEQFF.

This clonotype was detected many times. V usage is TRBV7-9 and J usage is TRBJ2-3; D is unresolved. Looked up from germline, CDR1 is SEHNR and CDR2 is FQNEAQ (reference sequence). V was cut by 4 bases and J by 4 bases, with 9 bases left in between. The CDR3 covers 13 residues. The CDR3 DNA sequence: TGTGCCAGCAGCTCGTATCGGCCAGATACGCAGTATTTT. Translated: CASSSYRPDTQYF. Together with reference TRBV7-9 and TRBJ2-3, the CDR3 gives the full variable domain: DTGVSQNPRHKITKRGQNVTFRCDPISEHNRLYWYRQTLGQGPEFLTYFQNEAQLEKSRLLSDRFSAERPKGSFSTLEIQRTEQGDSAMYLCASSSYRPDTQYFGPGTRLTVL.

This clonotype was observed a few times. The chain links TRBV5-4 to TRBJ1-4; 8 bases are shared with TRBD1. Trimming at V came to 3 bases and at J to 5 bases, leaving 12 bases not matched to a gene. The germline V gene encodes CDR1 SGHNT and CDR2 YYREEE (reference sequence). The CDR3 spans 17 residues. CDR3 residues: CASSSGQGGGQNEKLFF. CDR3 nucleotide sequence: TGTGCCAGCAGCTCCGGACAGGGAGGCGGCCAAAATGAAAAACTGTTTTTT. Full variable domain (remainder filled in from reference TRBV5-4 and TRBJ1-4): ETGVTQSPTHLIKTRGQQVTLRCSSQSGHNTVSWYQQALGQGPQFIFQYYREEENGRGNFPPRFSGLQFPNYSSELNVNALELDDSALYLCASSSGQGGGQNEKLFFGSGTQLSVL.

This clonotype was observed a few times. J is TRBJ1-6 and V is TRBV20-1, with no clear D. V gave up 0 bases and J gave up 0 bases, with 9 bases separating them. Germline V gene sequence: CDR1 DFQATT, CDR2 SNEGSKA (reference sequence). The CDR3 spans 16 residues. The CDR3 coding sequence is TGCAGTGCTAGAGATACCCGGAGCTCCTATAATTCACCCCTCCACTTT. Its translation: CSARDTRSSYNSPLHF.

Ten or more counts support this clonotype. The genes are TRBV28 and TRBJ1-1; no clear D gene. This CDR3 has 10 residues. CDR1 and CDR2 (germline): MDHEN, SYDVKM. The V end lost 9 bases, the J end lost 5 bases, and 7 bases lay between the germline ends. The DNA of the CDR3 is TGTGCCAGGTTTAGGACTGAAGCTTTCTTT. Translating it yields CARFRTEAFF.

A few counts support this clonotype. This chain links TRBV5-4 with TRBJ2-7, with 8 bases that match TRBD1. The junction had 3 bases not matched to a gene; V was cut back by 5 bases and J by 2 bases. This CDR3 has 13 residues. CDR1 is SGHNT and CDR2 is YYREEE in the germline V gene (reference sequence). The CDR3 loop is CASSGQGTYEQYF. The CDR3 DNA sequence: TGTGCCAGCAGTGGACAGGGAACCTACGAGCAGTACTTC.

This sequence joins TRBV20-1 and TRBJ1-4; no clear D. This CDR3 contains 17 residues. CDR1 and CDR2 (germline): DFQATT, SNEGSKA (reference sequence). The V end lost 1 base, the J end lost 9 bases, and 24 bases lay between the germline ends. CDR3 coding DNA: TGCAGTGCTAGAGTGGTTACACCAGATCTGGGGAACAAAAAACTGTTTTTT. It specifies CSARVVTPDLGNKKLFF.

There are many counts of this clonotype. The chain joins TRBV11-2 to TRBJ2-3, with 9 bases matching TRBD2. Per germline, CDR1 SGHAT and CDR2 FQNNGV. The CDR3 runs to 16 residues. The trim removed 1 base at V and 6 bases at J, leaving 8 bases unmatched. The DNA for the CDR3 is TGTGCCAGCAGCTTAGCAGCGGGGGGCTCCTCGGATACGCAGTATTTT. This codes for CASSLAAGGSSDTQYF.